The clone carrying this TCR beta chain was seen many times. Stated time point: newly diagnosed GD, antithyroid drugs for less than 3 months. PBMC RNA served as the TCR library source. In building TCR beta libraries, iRepertoire HTBI primers were used together with Arm-PCR of CDR3 regions. From the multiplex PCR reads, TCRdb called clonotypes with MiXCR, one entry per CDR3 protein. The table has roughly 400,000 distinct CDR3 sequences, approximately 16% seen once; the top ten hold about a quarter. The sample originates from a study of regulatory T cells in long-lasting Graves disease. This CDR3 spans 14 amino acids. With 5 bases clipped from V and 5 bases from J, the junction kept 8 bases outside the gene matches. A further study also used this sample, focusing on T cells in Graves' hyperthyroidism and ophthalmopathy.

This rearrangement joins TRBV12-3 or TRBV12-4 to TRBJ2-5; 7 bases map to TRBD1. Sample: peripheral blood mononuclear cells (PBMCs), taken at new diagnosis, from a patient treated with antithyroid drugs. The source is a woman under 30 with Graves disease. DNA of the CDR3: TGTGCCAGCAGTCGGGACAGCACCTGGGAGACCCAGTACTTC. Its protein is CASSRDSTWETQYF.